Below, one T cell receptor (beta chain) is given with its context. The record originates from a study of blood T cell repertoires in COVID-19. About the research overall: Sources were T cells, B-cell-depleted T cells, or PBMCs; the material itself was cDNA or gDNA.

All recovered Cohort 3 donors got two negative PCRs, got clearance, or saw symptom resolution. With 3 bases clipped from V and 6 bases from J, the junction kept 4 bases outside the gene matches. The CDR3 runs 15 residues. Looked up from germline, CDR1 is MNHNS and CDR2 is SASEGT. Clones were read by immunoSEQ multiplex PCR, and TCRdb kept only the in-frame ones, dropping some. The sample has under 250,000 clones; about four fifths are singletons. The sequence was collected from a woman aged 55 to 70 who had recovered from COVID-19. The chain recombines TRBV6-1 with TRBJ1-6, with 8 bases aligning to TRBD1. The specimen was PBMCs or T cells enriched from blood (not recorded which). The CDR3 nucleotides are TGTGCCAGCAGTGACAGGGGGCTCGGTAATTCACCCCTCCACTTT. It specifies CASSDRGLGNSPLHF.